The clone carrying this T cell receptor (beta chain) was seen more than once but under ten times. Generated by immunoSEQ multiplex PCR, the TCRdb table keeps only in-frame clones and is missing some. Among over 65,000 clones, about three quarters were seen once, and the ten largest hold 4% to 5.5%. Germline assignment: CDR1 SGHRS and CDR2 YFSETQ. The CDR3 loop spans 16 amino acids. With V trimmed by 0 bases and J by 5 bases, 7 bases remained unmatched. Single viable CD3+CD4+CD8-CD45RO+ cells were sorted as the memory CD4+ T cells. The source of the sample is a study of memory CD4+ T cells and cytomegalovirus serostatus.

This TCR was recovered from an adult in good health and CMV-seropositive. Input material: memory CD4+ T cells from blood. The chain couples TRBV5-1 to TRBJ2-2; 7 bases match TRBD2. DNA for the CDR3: TGCGCCAGCAGCTTGGGGACTAGTGGAAGGACCGGGGAGCTGTTTTTT. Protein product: CASSLGTSGRTGELFF.